This entry lists 22 T cell receptor beta chains sequenced from one sample in a study of blood T cell repertoires in COVID-19. Profiling relied on immunoSEQ multiplex PCR, and the TCRdb table lists in-frame clones only, not all of them. The sample contains 250,000 or so clones, roughly 89% of which appear only once. Sequencing input: peripheral blood. These receptor sequences come from a woman under 40 with active or convalescent COVID-19.

V and J are TRBV2 and TRBJ1-1; no clear D. Germline V gives CDR1 SNHLY, CDR2 FYNNEI. Trimming took 3 bases from V and 1 from J, leaving 12 bases between them. This CDR3 has 15 amino acids. The CDR3: CASSEREGGNTEAFF. The CDR3 DNA sequence: TGTGCCAGCAGTGAGAGAGAGGGCGGGAACACTGAAGCTTTCTTT.

The chain has TRBV9 and TRBJ1-2; the D is unclear. V lost 10 bases and J lost 8, with 21 bases in between. The CDR3 extends over 13 amino acids. Per germline, CDR1 SGDLS and CDR2 YYNGEE. The CDR3 is CASRNGHITGYTF. The CDR3 DNA sequence: TGTGCCTCTAGAAACGGTCATATTACAGGCTACACCTTC.

The chain combines TRBV19 with TRBJ1-5, with D uncertain. The CDR3 contains 14 residues. V lost 3 bases and J lost 3, with 9 bases in between. Per germline, CDR1 LNHDA and CDR2 SQIVND (reference sequence). The CDR3 DNA sequence: TGTGCCAGTAGTATGGGAGCTAACAATCAGCCCCAGCATTTT. Encoded protein: CASSMGANNQPQHF.

The genes are TRBV27 and TRBJ2-3, with 8 bases aligning to TRBD2. The CDR3 sequence is 16 residues long. Germline-derived CDR1 and CDR2 are MNHEY and SMNVEV (reference sequence). V gave up 7 bases and J gave up 4 bases; unmatched junction bases: 13. The CDR3 DNA follows: TGTGCCAGCAAACCTGCTGGGCGGGGGGAGGCAGATACGCAGTATTTT. Encoded protein: CASKPAGRGEADTQYF.

The chain has TRBV9 and TRBJ1-2; 10 nucleotides line up with TRBD1. The germline gives CDR1 SGDLS, CDR2 YYNGEE. V trimming: 3 bases; J trimming: 5 bases; junction bases outside the gene matches: 7. The CDR3 sequence is 15 residues long. The CDR3 bases are TGTGCCAGCAGCGGGGGCGGGACAGGGGTTTATGGCTACACCTTC. Translation: CASSGGGTGVYGYTF. The variable domain in full, with the rest retrieved from reference TRBV9 and TRBJ1-2, is DSGVTQTPKHLITATGQRVTLRCSPRSGDLSVYWYQQSLDQGLQFLIQYYNGEERAKGNILERFSAQQFPDLHSELNLSSLELGDSALYFCASSGGGTGVYGYTFGSGTRLTVV.

The chain couples TRBV2 to TRBJ1-2, with 9 bases lining up with TRBD1. CDR3 length: 14 residues. After removal of 4 bases from V and 4 bases from J, the junction contained 4 bases not matched to a gene. CDR1 and CDR2 (germline): SNHLY, FYNNEI. In DNA, the CDR3 is TGTGCCAGCAGTGGGGGACAGGGTACCTATGGCTACACCTTC. This translates into CASSGGQGTYGYTF.

This clone showed up just a few times. The V gene is TRBV2, the J gene TRBJ2-7; TRBD2 agrees at 9 bases. Germline CDR1 is SNHLY and CDR2 is FYNNEI. The CDR3 runs to 13 residues. V dropped 7 bases and J dropped 5; count of bases not matched to a gene: 6. CDR3 DNA sequence: TGTGCCAGCACCCCGACTAGCGGTGACGAGCAGTACTTC. This sequence encodes CASTPTSGDEQYF.

V and J are TRBV19 and TRBJ1-2; TRBD1 aligns across 7 bases. This CDR3 comprises 16 residues. V was pared by 3 bases and J by 3 bases, with 10 bases of the junction left unmatched. The germline V gene encodes CDR1 LNHDA and CDR2 SQIVND (reference sequence). CDR3 amino acids: CASSINRGRVDYGYTF. CDR3 DNA: TGTGCCAGTAGTATCAACAGGGGAAGGGTAGACTATGGCTACACCTTC.

V gene TRBV11-3 combines with J gene TRBJ2-2, with 7 bases aligning to TRBD2. After removal of 5 bases from V and 4 bases from J, the junction contained 7 bases not matched to a gene. Germline CDR1 and CDR2: SGHNT and YENEEA. The length of the CDR3 is 15 residues. The CDR3 region is CASSRRGGSTGELFF. The CDR3 coding sequence is TGTGCCAGCAGCAGAAGGGGAGGGAGCACCGGGGAGCTGTTTTTT.

This chain links TRBV10-3 with TRBJ2-3; 7 bases fit TRBD2. The V gene end was trimmed by 6 bases and the J gene end by 1 base; junction bases not matched to a gene: 4. The CDR3 extends over 14 amino acids. CDR1 ENHRY and CDR2 SYGVKD come from the germline V gene. In DNA form, the CDR3 reads TGTGCCATCAGCGCCAGCGGGGGCACAGATACGCAGTATTTT. It encodes CAISASGGTDTQYF.

This clone was seen a single time. One end of the junction is discordant with germline, which a read error may explain. The genes are TRBV7-2 and TRBJ1-2, with TRBD1 matching over 8 bases. Per germline, CDR1 SGHTA and CDR2 FQGNSA. The length of the CDR3 is 15 residues. This CDR3 reads CASSLPPTGVASIAF. The CDR3, as DNA: TGTGCCAGCAGCTTACCCCCGACAGGGGTCGCTTCCATCGCCTTC.

V usage is TRBV14 and J usage is TRBJ2-4; weak D call: TRBD1 (5 bases). V lost 3 bases and J lost 5, with 11 bases in between. There are 14 residues in the CDR3. Germline values: CDR1 SGHDN, CDR2 FVKESK. The CDR3 region has the DNA TGTGCCAGCAGCCAGGGGCGTCTGCAAAACATTCAGTACTTC. This encodes CASSQGRLQNIQYF.

A single count supports this clone. V gene TRBV7-9 combines with J gene TRBJ2-7, with D maybe TRBD1 (6 bases). Germline values: CDR1 SEHNR, CDR2 FQNEAQ (reference sequence). The CDR3 runs to 15 residues. V lost 4 bases, J lost 3 bases, and 16 bases lay in between. CDR3 residues: CASSSKEGHIYEQYF. The CDR3 DNA follows: TGTGCCAGCAGCTCTAAAGAGGGACATATCTACGAGCAGTACTTC.

This chain connects TRBV28 to TRBJ2-1, with TRBD2 identical over 9 bases. Germline CDR1 reads MDHEN; CDR2 reads SYDVKM. The CDR3 is made up of 14 amino acids. V trimming: 6 bases; J trimming: 6 bases; junction bases outside the gene matches: 6. This CDR3 reads CASRRRGGVNEQFF. As DNA, the CDR3 is TGTGCCAGCAGACGGCGGGGGGGCGTCAATGAGCAGTTCTTC.

This rearrangement joins TRBV21-1 to TRBJ2-1; TRBD2, as called in the table, went unchecked against the DNA. TRBV21-1 is designated a pseudogene. There are 17 residues in the CDR3. The CDR3 nucleotides read TGTGCCAGCAGCAATGGGGTTTCGGGGGTCTCCTACAATGAGCAGTTCTTC. It is translated as CASSNGVSGVSYNEQFF.

The chain is built from TRBV3-1 (or the pseudogene TRBV3-2) and TRBJ1-2; D possibly corresponds to TRBD1 (6 bases). Deletions cut 4 bases from V and 4 bases from J, with 13 bases between. CDR1 and CDR2 from the germline V gene are LGHDT and YNNKEL (reference sequence). This CDR3 is 14 amino acids long. This CDR3 reads CASSLLRGSYGYTF. CDR3 nucleotides: TGTGCCAGCAGCCTACTCAGGGGATCCTATGGCTACACCTTC.

The rearrangement joins TRBV18 to TRBJ2-1; maybe TRBD2 (6 bases). The CDR3 has 17 residues. Per germline, CDR1 KGHSH and CDR2 LQKENI. V was shortened by 3 bases and J by 4 bases, with 19 bases between the two germline ends. In nucleotides, the CDR3 is TGTGCCAGCTCACCTTTGGGAGTAGCGGTGCTATACAATGAGCAGTTCTTC. Amino acid sequence: CASSPLGVAVLYNEQFF.

The chain uses TRBV27 and TRBJ2-5; 11 nucleotides line up with TRBD2. Trimming removed 7 bases from V and 2 bases from J; junction bases left unmatched: 24. The germline V gene has CDR1 MNHEY and CDR2 SMNVEV (reference sequence). The CDR3 is 21 amino acids. The CDR3 region is CASTPHAAVLAGGNLQETQYF. The CDR3, as DNA: TGTGCCAGCACCCCGCATGCCGCTGTGCTAGCGGGGGGAAATTTACAAGAGACCCAGTACTTC.

V usage is TRBV5-1 and J usage is TRBJ2-7, with 11 bases fitting TRBD1. The V and J ends lost 4 bases and 3 bases, in that order; junction bases with no gene match: 18. Germline V gene sequence: CDR1 SGHRS, CDR2 YFSETQ. This CDR3 is 19 amino acids long. CDR3 in amino acids: CASSKSFSGQGAGDYEQYF. The CDR3 DNA follows: TGCGCCAGCAGCAAGTCATTCTCAGGACAGGGGGCAGGAGACTACGAGCAGTACTTC.

The chain has TRBV7-9 and TRBJ1-2; weak D call: TRBD1 (5 bases). V was pared by 0 bases and J by 6 bases, with 5 bases between. The germline V gene encodes CDR1 SEHNR and CDR2 FQNEAQ (reference sequence). CDR3 size: 12 residues. CDR3 sequence: CASSLATDGYTF. The DNA of the CDR3 is TGTGCCAGCAGCTTAGCGACAGATGGCTACACCTTC.

J is TRBJ2-1 and V is TRBV27; D not certain. The CDR3 is 13 residues long. V was clipped by 7 bases and J by 0 bases, with 7 bases between them. Germline CDR1 and CDR2: MNHEY and SMNVEV (reference sequence). The DNA for the CDR3 is TGTGCCAGCAAGAGGCGCTCCTACAATGAGCAGTTCTTC. It is translated as CASKRRSYNEQFF.

Only one count was recorded for this clone. V is TRBV4-3 and J is TRBJ2-1; 10 bases map to TRBD1. J gave up 3 bases and V 1 base, and 0 bases lay outside the gene matches. CDR3 length: 15 residues. Per the germline V gene, CDR1 is LGHNA and CDR2 is YSLEER. This CDR3 is CASSQGDRGYNEQFF. The DNA for the CDR3 is TGCGCCAGCAGCCAAGGGGACAGGGGCTACAATGAGCAGTTCTTC.